What follows are 30 T cell receptor beta chains derived from one specimen sequenced in a study. TCRdb reprocessed the RT-PCR reads via MiXCR and lists one record per CDR3 protein. The repertoire includes approximately 720,000 distinct CDR3 sequences, 14% of them detected once, and 3.6% sits in the top ten. The sample consisted of memory CD4+ T cells from blood. Receptors were obtained from a female donor in good health, serving as a healthy control.

This clonotype was detected ten times or more. The rearrangement links TRBV5-1 to TRBJ2-2, with 12 bases aligning to TRBD2. This CDR3 has 16 amino acids. The junction had 5 bases not matched to a gene; V was cut back by 4 bases and J by 4 bases. Germline CDR1 SGHRS, CDR2 YFSETQ. The DNA of the CDR3 is TGCGCCAGCAGCCCGCGGACTAGCGGGGCCACCGGGGAGCTGTTTTTT. Its protein product is CASSPRTSGATGELFF.

The rearrangement links TRBV19 to TRBJ2-7, with D tentatively TRBD2 (6 bases). Germline CDR1 LNHDA, CDR2 SQIVND (reference sequence). This CDR3 has 13 residues. V was clipped by 6 bases and J by 2 bases, with 11 bases between them. The CDR3 nucleotides are TGTGCCAGTAGCGTCGGGAGTACCTACGAGCAGTACTTC. Amino acid sequence: CASSVGSTYEQYF.

This clonotype turned up a few times. This chain uses TRBV10-2 with TRBJ1-5; TRBD1 agrees at 9 bases. This CDR3 has 14 amino acids. Germline V gene data show CDR1 as WSHSY and CDR2 as SAAADI. The J segment lost 4 bases and the V segment lost 7 bases, leaving 5 bases of the junction unmatched. CDR3 nucleotide sequence: TGCGCCAGCACGGACAGGGGTCGGAATCAGCCCCAGCATTTT. It encodes CASTDRGRNQPQHF.

The V gene is TRBV6-2 or TRBV6-3, the J gene TRBJ2-3, with D uncertain. The germline CDR1 and CDR2 sequences are MNHEY and SVGEGT. This CDR3 is 13 amino acids long. The germline V and J ends were trimmed by 6 bases and 2 bases, with 9 bases remaining between them. The CDR3 DNA sequence: TGTGCCAGCAGCCCTCCGGACACAGATACGCAGTATTTT. It yields the protein CASSPPDTDTQYF.

The J gene is TRBJ2-4, the V gene TRBV12-3 or TRBV12-4, with TRBD2 as a possible D gene (6 bases). Trimming removed 3 bases at V and 3 bases at J, with 9 bases between. The CDR3 length is 14 residues. The DNA of the CDR3 is TGTGCCAGCAGTTTGGAGGGGCTCAAAAACATTCAGTACTTC. It is translated as CASSLEGLKNIQYF.

In its sample, this clonotype was seen a few times. The CDR3 DNA sequence: TGTGCCAGCAGCCAAGATCATAAGGGGGGCGAGCAGTACTTC. The encoded protein is CASSQDHKGGEQYF. The V gene is TRBV4-2, the J gene TRBJ2-7; D tentatively fits TRBD1 or TRBD2 (6 bases each). V gave up 0 bases and J gave up 6 bases, with 12 bases separating them. The V gene's germline CDR1 is LGHNA and CDR2 YNFKEQ. This CDR3 has 14 amino acids.

This clonotype has a handful of counts. The chain joins TRBV18 to TRBJ1-1; D gene unclear. CDR3 size: 15 residues. Deletions cut 3 bases from V and 3 bases from J, with 14 bases between. CDR1 KGHSH and CDR2 LQKENI come from the germline V gene. CDR3 loop: CASSPRGPKDTEAFF. DNA of the CDR3: TGTGCCAGCTCACCCCGGGGTCCGAAAGACACTGAAGCTTTCTTT.

In its sample, this clonotype was seen many times. The CDR3 DNA is TGCGCCAGCAGCCAAGTGTCAACTCAAGGGAGTCAGTACTTC. Residues: CASSQVSTQGSQYF. The chain has TRBV4-1 and TRBJ2-4, with a weak D call TRBD2 (5 bases). Trimming cost V 1 base and J 12 bases, with 16 bases left between them. This CDR3 has 14 amino acids. Looked up from germline, CDR1 is MGHRA and CDR2 is YSYEKL.

This clonotype has ten or more counts. The chain uses TRBV5-1 and TRBJ2-1; 9 bases fit TRBD2. With V trimmed by 4 bases and J by 0 bases, 5 bases remained unmatched. Germline V gene sequence: CDR1 SGHRS, CDR2 YFSETQ. This CDR3 spans 16 amino acids. In DNA form, the CDR3 reads TGCGCCAGCAGCGGGTCTAGCGGGGACTCCTACAATGAGCAGTTCTTC. Protein product: CASSGSSGDSYNEQFF.

V and J are TRBV6-4 and TRBJ2-3; D gene unclear. Trimming removed 8 bases at V and 4 bases at J, with 10 bases between. The CDR3 runs to 12 residues. Per germline, CDR1 MRHNA and CDR2 SNTAGT. The DNA for the CDR3 is TGTGCCAGCTCACCGTATTCAGATACGCAGTATTTT. Translating it yields CASSPYSDTQYF.

This clonotype was counted at least ten times. V usage is TRBV27 and J usage is TRBJ2-1, with a tentative D call TRBD2 (6 bases). V was trimmed by 8 bases and J by 0 bases, leaving 11 bases between them. The CDR3 totals 14 residues. Germline CDR1 is MNHEY and CDR2 is SMNVEV (reference sequence). The CDR3 sequence: CASQAGGSYNEQFF. The CDR3 nucleotides read TGTGCCAGCCAGGCCGGGGGCTCCTACAATGAGCAGTTCTTC.

V and J are TRBV9 and TRBJ1-3; D might be TRBD1 (5 bases). Trimming removed 0 bases at V and 2 bases at J, with 12 bases between. This CDR3 has 16 residues. Germline CDR1 reads SGDLS; CDR2 reads YYNGEE. This CDR3 is CASSVAVADTGNTIYF. CDR3 bases: TGTGCCAGCAGCGTAGCTGTAGCGGACACTGGAAACACCATATATTTT.

This clonotype showed up many times. The V call is TRBV5-1, the J call TRBJ1-2; a possible D gene is TRBD1 (6 bases). Germline assignment: CDR1 SGHRS and CDR2 YFSETQ. V shed 4 bases and J shed 8 bases, with 21 bases lying between them. The CDR3 totals 15 residues. The CDR3 is CASSPQGSRAEGYTF. CDR3 DNA: TGCGCCAGCAGCCCCCAGGGGTCAAGAGCTGAGGGCTACACCTTC.

The V and J genes are TRBV10-3 and TRBJ1-4; D ambiguous. This CDR3 is built from 13 residues. V was pared by 5 bases and J by 4 bases, with 8 bases between. Germline V CDR1 and CDR2: ENHRY, SYGVKD. CDR3 DNA: TGTGCCATCAGTCCACAGTTTAATGAAAAACTGTTTTTT. Encoded protein: CAISPQFNEKLFF.

This clonotype was observed many times. This sequence joins TRBV12-3 or TRBV12-4 and TRBJ1-4, with 7 bases matching TRBD1. J lost 15 bases, V lost 0 bases, and 7 bases had no gene match. The CDR3 is made up of 13 amino acids. The CDR3 sequence: CASSLAATGRVFF. The CDR3 nucleotides read TGTGCCAGCAGTTTAGCCGCGACAGGGAGGGTGTTTTTT.

This clonotype was recorded many times. The chain has TRBV29-1 and TRBJ1-5; D is undetermined. V lost 4 bases, J lost 0 bases, and 10 bases lay in between. CDR1 is SQVTM and CDR2 is ANQGSEA in the germline V gene. The CDR3 extends over 14 amino acids. CDR3 coding DNA: TGCAGCGTTGTACCGCAGGATAGCAATCAGCCCCAGCATTTT. This translates into CSVVPQDSNQPQHF.

The chain employs TRBV5-1 and TRBJ2-6, with 8 bases that match TRBD1. Germline assignment: CDR1 SGHRS and CDR2 YFSETQ. There are 15 residues in the CDR3. V shed 5 bases, J shed 1 base, and the junction held 2 bases outside the gene matches. This CDR3 is CASRDRVSGANVLTF. CDR3 nucleotides: TGCGCCAGCAGGGACAGGGTATCTGGGGCCAACGTCCTGACTTTC. Full variable domain (remainder filled in from reference TRBV5-1 and TRBJ2-6): KAGVTQTPRYLIKTRGQQVTLSCSPISGHRSVSWYQQTPGQGLQFLFEYFSETQRNKGNFPGRFSGRQFSNSRSEMNVSTLELGDSALYLCASRDRVSGANVLTFGAGSRLTVL.

This clonotype was found many times. V is TRBV6-6 and J is TRBJ1-2; D not certain. V was trimmed by 6 bases and J by 0 bases, leaving 11 bases between them. Germline V CDR1 and CDR2: MNHNY, SVGAGI (reference sequence). CDR3 size: 14 residues. CDR3 bases: TGTGCCAGCAGAGGGCGGCAAGCTAACTATGGCTACACCTTC. Residues: CASRGRQANYGYTF.

J is TRBJ1-2 and V is TRBV12-3 or TRBV12-4; 8 bases fit TRBD1. The length of the CDR3 is 12 residues. V gave up 9 bases and J gave up 8 bases; unmatched junction bases: 8. The chain's CDR3 is CASSRGQQGYTF. The CDR3 bases are TGTGCCAGTTCCAGGGGGCAGCAGGGCTACACCTTC.

This clonotype was counted a few times. V is TRBV4-1 and J is TRBJ2-1, with D hard to call. CDR3 length: 16 residues. Trimming cost V 4 bases and J 0 bases, with 13 bases left between them. The V gene's germline CDR1 is MGHRA and CDR2 YSYEKL. CDR3 DNA sequence: TGCGCCAGCAGCCGCCCTCGGACCGACTCCTACAATGAGCAGTTCTTC. Its translation: CASSRPRTDSYNEQFF.

This clonotype was counted ten times or more. The rearrangement uses TRBV4-3 and TRBJ1-2; TRBD1 matches 8 bases. The CDR3 has 15 residues. Germline CDR1 LGHNA, CDR2 YSLEER. Losses at the gene ends were 4 bases for V and 8 bases for J; bases not matched to a gene: 12. CDR3 sequence reads: CASSRDGQGLGGYTF. CDR3 sequence (DNA): TGCGCCAGCAGCCGGGATGGACAGGGTCTAGGCGGCTACACCTTC.

This chain links TRBV25-1 with TRBJ2-7; 9 bases map to TRBD1. The CDR3 runs to 16 residues. V was pared by 7 bases and J by 4 bases, with 14 bases of the junction left unmatched. The germline V gene has CDR1 MGHDK and CDR2 SYGVNS. Here the CDR3 reads CASTGVTGTGRYEQYF. The CDR3 DNA sequence: TGTGCCAGCACTGGAGTAACCGGGACAGGGAGGTACGAGCAGTACTTC.

This clonotype was observed a few times. This CDR3 reads CASSYKGGREDTQYF. The CDR3 nucleotides are TGTGCCAGCAGCTACAAGGGGGGGCGGGAAGATACGCAGTATTTT. The chain employs TRBV7-2 and TRBJ2-3; D is perhaps TRBD2 (7 bases). The CDR3 has 15 amino acids. Trimming took 4 bases from V and 5 from J, leaving 16 bases between them. CDR1 and CDR2 from the germline V gene are SGHTA and FQGNSA.

In this sample, this clonotype turned up a few times. The V call is TRBV30, the J call TRBJ1-6; maybe TRBD1 (6 bases). V was shortened by 0 bases and J by 9 bases, with 15 bases between the two germline ends. The germline CDR1 and CDR2 sequences are GTSNPN and SVGIG (reference sequence). The CDR3 extends over 15 amino acids. Here the CDR3 DNA reads TGTGCCTGGAGTGTCTCGGGGGCGGTCAGTTCACCCCTCCACTTT. Translating gives CAWSVSGAVSSPLHF.

This clonotype showed up just a few times. The chain couples TRBV7-2 to TRBJ2-7; 7 positions agree with TRBD2. CDR1 and CDR2 from the germline V gene are SGHTA and FQGNSA. V lost 0 bases, J lost 4 bases, and 15 bases stayed unmatched. This CDR3 comprises 18 residues. The CDR3 region is CASSLAPQESGNWYEQYF. CDR3 nucleotide sequence: TGTGCCAGCAGCTTAGCCCCTCAAGAGAGCGGGAATTGGTACGAGCAGTACTTC.

This clonotype was counted between two and nine times. V is TRBV4-2 and J is TRBJ1-5, with D perhaps matching TRBD1 (6 bases). Germline V gene sequence: CDR1 LGHNA, CDR2 YNFKEQ. Trimming shortened V by 3 bases and J by 4 bases, and 25 bases separated the two germline ends. The CDR3 is 19 residues long. The CDR3, as DNA: TGTGCCAGCAGCCAGAATCTACCCAGGCGGGCAGGGGTTAATCAGCCCCAGCATTTT. Translated: CASSQNLPRRAGVNQPQHF.

This clonotype was counted ten times or more. The chain combines TRBV29-1 with TRBJ2-6, with D perhaps matching TRBD2 (6 bases). V lost 7 bases to trimming and J lost 3 bases, with 16 bases between them. CDR3 length: 15 amino acids. Germline V gene lookup returns CDR1 SQVTM and CDR2 ANQGSEA. Here the CDR3 reads CSARGAGSGANVLTF. CDR3 nucleotides: TGCAGCGCCCGAGGGGCGGGGAGTGGGGCCAACGTCCTGACTTTC.

The chain is built from TRBV25-1 and TRBJ1-6, with TRBD1 matching over 10 bases. This CDR3 region has 17 residues. J gave up 11 bases and V 1 base, and 11 bases lay outside the gene matches. Germline V CDR1 and CDR2: MGHDK, SYGVNS. The CDR3: CASSESAAGQGLTPLHF. The CDR3 nucleotides read TGTGCCAGCAGTGAATCGGCGGCGGGACAGGGGTTGACACCCCTCCACTTT.

This clonotype has a count of ten or more. CDR3 loop: CASSPNELGQVAYEQYF. CDR3 nucleotides: TGTGCCAGCAGCCCCAACGAGCTGGGACAGGTTGCCTACGAGCAGTACTTC. The chain joins TRBV3-1 to TRBJ2-7, with 8 positions matching TRBD1. J lost 2 bases, V lost 4 bases, and 13 bases had no gene match. This CDR3 is 17 amino acids long. From germline, CDR1 is LGHDT and CDR2 YNNKEL (reference sequence).

This clonotype was counted a few times. The chain links TRBV7-2 to TRBJ2-1, with 7 bases identical to TRBD2. V lost 7 bases, J lost 8 bases, and 11 bases stayed unmatched. The germline gives CDR1 SGHTA, CDR2 FQGNSA. This CDR3 region has 14 residues. The CDR3 nucleotides read TGTGCCAGCACCACTTACCTTGCGGGAGATGAGCAGTTCTTC. This gives the protein CASTTYLAGDEQFF.